Below are 13 T cell receptor beta chains sequenced from a single sample in a study of blood T cell repertoires in COVID-19. Only in-frame clones appear in the TCRdb table, and some are missing; sequencing was by immunoSEQ multiplex PCR. The profile shows some 65,000 clones, about 90% of them singletons. Specimen: peripheral blood. The receptors derive from a man aged 35 to 55 with COVID-19, enrolled during active disease.

The chain joins TRBV12-5 to TRBJ2-7, with a tentative D call TRBD1 (6 bases). The CDR3 runs 17 residues. Trimming took 0 bases from V and 2 from J, leaving 17 bases between them. The V gene's germline CDR1 is LGHNT and CDR2 FRNRAP. CDR3 nucleotide sequence: TGTGCTAGTGGTTTGGTAAGGACAGCCCCGATGCCCTACGAGCAGTACTTC. Translated: CASGLVRTAPMPYEQYF. Looking up the rest from reference TRBV12-5 and TRBJ2-7 gives the full variable domain: DARVTQTPRHKVTEMGQEVTMRCQPILGHNTVFWYRQTMMQGLELLAYFRNRAPLDDSGMPKDRFSAEMPDATLATLKIQPSEPRDSAVYFCASGLVRTAPMPYEQYFGPGTRLTVT.

This clone appeared once. The rearrangement links TRBV12-2 to TRBJ2-5; the D call of TRBD2 is as the table states it, not checked on the DNA. TRBV12-2 is a pseudogene locus. The CDR3 is made up of 21 amino acids. This chain's CDR3 is CASRLASLVLAGGDKEETQYF. The DNA for the CDR3 is TGTGCAAGTCGCTTAGCGTCTTTAGTCCTAGCGGGAGGGGATAAAGAAGAGACCCAGTACTTC.

The J gene is TRBJ1-2, the V gene TRBV20-1, with D perhaps matching TRBD1 (5 bases). The V gene's germline CDR1 is DFQATT and CDR2 SNEGSKA (reference sequence). Trimming cost V 5 bases and J 8 bases, with 12 bases left between them. The CDR3 contains 11 residues. The CDR3 region has the DNA TGCAGTGCTGGCAGGGTTGAGGGCTACACCTTC. Translating gives CSAGRVEGYTF.

V gene TRBV7-9 combines with J gene TRBJ2-6; D call uncertain. This CDR3 contains 16 residues. V was trimmed by 5 bases and J by 0 bases, leaving 11 bases between them. The germline CDR1 and CDR2 sequences are SEHNR and FQNEAQ (reference sequence). The CDR3 DNA sequence: TGTGCCAGCAGCGGCCAACGGAGCTCTGGGGCCAACGTCCTGACTTTC. This codes for CASSGQRSSGANVLTF.

The rearrangement links TRBV29-1 to TRBJ2-5, with TRBD2 matching over 8 bases. The V segment lost 1 base and the J segment 9 bases; nucleotides outside the gene matches: 16. This CDR3 comprises 16 residues. Per germline, CDR1 SQVTM and CDR2 ANQGSEA. The CDR3 loop reads CSVEGPADLPGGAQYF. The CDR3 DNA is TGCAGCGTTGAAGGGCCGGCAGACCTCCCGGGGGGGGCCCAGTACTTC.

With respect to this clone: Within the sample, other DNA sequences also encode this same CDR3. In DNA form, the CDR3 reads TGTGCCAGCAGTAATCTGAACTATGGCTACACCTTC. As protein: CASSNLNYGYTF. The chain combines TRBV6-5 with TRBJ1-2, with no clear D. Germline V gives CDR1 MNHEY, CDR2 SVGAGI. V lost 5 bases, J lost 2 bases, and 6 bases lay in between. The CDR3 sequence is 12 residues long.

V and J are TRBV30 and TRBJ2-7; 7 nucleotides align to TRBD1. Germline CDR1 and CDR2: GTSNPN and SVGIG (reference sequence). This CDR3 is built from 16 residues. V lost 1 base to trimming and J lost 4 bases; unmatched junction nucleotides: 13. The CDR3 region is CAWSDTKPGQLYEQYF. The CDR3 nucleotides read TGTGCCTGGAGTGACACGAAGCCGGGACAGCTATACGAGCAGTACTTC.

The genes are TRBV4-2 and TRBJ1-2; possibly TRBD1 for D (5 bases). The CDR3 loop spans 15 amino acids. The germline V gene encodes CDR1 LGHNA and CDR2 YNFKEQ. V lost 0 bases, J lost 5 bases, and 13 bases lay in between. Here the CDR3 DNA reads TGTGCCAGCAGCCAAGAGCAGTCGGGGGGATATGGCTACACCTTC. This sequence encodes CASSQEQSGGYGYTF.

The chain couples TRBV5-1 to TRBJ2-3; 11 positions match TRBD2. CDR1 and CDR2 from the germline V gene are SGHRS and YFSETQ. The CDR3 is made up of 17 amino acids. With V trimmed by 4 bases and J by 2 bases, 9 bases remained unmatched. DNA for the CDR3: TGCGCCAGCAGCCCCATATTTAGCGGGGGGGACACAGATACGCAGTATTTT. Amino acids: CASSPIFSGGDTDTQYF.

This chain joins TRBV27 and TRBJ2-5, with 7 bases matching TRBD2. V lost 8 bases and J lost 5; bases outside the gene matches: 2. The CDR3 has 11 residues. From germline, CDR1 is MNHEY and CDR2 SMNVEV (reference sequence). This chain's CDR3 is CASGRVETQYF. CDR3 DNA: TGTGCCAGCGGGAGGGTCGAGACCCAGTACTTC.

The chain recombines TRBV4-1 with TRBJ2-5, with TRBD2 matching over 15 bases. Germline loops: CDR1 MGHRA, CDR2 YSYEKL. The trim removed 4 bases at V and 4 bases at J, leaving 19 bases unmatched. This CDR3 has 21 amino acids. The CDR3 DNA reads as TGCGCCAGCAGCCTTGTCTACCCCGTGGGACTAGCGGGGGGCCAGAGAGAGACCCAGTACTTC. Translation: CASSLVYPVGLAGGQRETQYF.

The chain joins TRBV7-9 to TRBJ1-5; unclear D gene. Germline-derived CDR1 and CDR2 are SEHNR and FQNEAQ (reference sequence). The V gene lost 3 bases and the J gene lost 4 bases, with 4 bases spanning the gap. This CDR3 spans 12 amino acids. The DNA for the CDR3 is TGTGCCAGCAGCTTGGAGAATCAGCCCCAGCATTTT. Translation gives CASSLENQPQHF.

V is TRBV10-3 and J is TRBJ1-5; 9 positions agree with TRBD1. From germline, CDR1 is ENHRY and CDR2 SYGVKD. The V and J ends lost 6 bases and 0 bases, in that order; junction bases with no gene match: 6. The CDR3 sequence is 16 residues long. Here the CDR3 reads CAIREDRGSSNQPQHF. The CDR3 nucleotides are TGTGCCATCAGGGAAGACAGGGGGAGTAGCAATCAGCCCCAGCATTTT.